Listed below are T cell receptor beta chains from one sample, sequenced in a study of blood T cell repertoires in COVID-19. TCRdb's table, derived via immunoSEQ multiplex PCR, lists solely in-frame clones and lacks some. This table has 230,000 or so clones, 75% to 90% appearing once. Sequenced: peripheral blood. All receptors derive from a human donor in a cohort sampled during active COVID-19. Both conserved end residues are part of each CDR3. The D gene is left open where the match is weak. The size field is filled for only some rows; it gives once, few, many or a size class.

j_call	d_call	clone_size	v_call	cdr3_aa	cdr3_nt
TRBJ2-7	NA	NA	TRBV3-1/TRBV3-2	CASSQPIRRFDRQPSYEQYF	TGTGCCAGCAGCCAACCTATCCGTCGTTTCGACAGGCAGCCTTCCTACGAGCAGTACTTC
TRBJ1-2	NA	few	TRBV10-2	CASSENYRSYGYTF	TGCGCCAGCAGTGAAAACTACAGGTCCTATGGCTACACCTTC
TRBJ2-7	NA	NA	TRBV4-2	CASSKTGVTYEQYF	TGTGCCAGCAGCAAGACAGGCGTAACCTACGAGCAGTACTTC
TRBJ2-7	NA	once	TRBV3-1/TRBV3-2	CASASTPSSYEQYF	TGTGCCAGCGCCTCGACACCGAGCTCCTACGAGCAGTACTTC
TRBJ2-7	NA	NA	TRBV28	CASSPPGVGSYEQYF	TGTGCCAGCAGTCCACCGGGGGTAGGCTCCTACGAGCAGTACTTC
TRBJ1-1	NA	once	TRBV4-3	CASSQIAGYTEAFF	TGCGCCAGCAGCCAGATAGCAGGGTACACTGAAGCTTTCTTT
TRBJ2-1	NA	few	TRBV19	CASSLSGPWDEQFF	TGTGCCAGTAGTCTCAGCGGCCCCTGGGATGAGCAGTTCTTC
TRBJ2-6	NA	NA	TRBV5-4	CASSLGQGLTNVLTF	TGTGCCAGCAGCTTGGGGCAGGGTCTGACCAACGTCCTGACTTTC
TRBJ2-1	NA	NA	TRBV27	CASRRAGTLYNEQFF	TGTGCCAGCCGCCGGGCCGGGACACTCTACAATGAGCAGTTCTTC
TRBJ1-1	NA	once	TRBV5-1	CASSGERIRGAFF	TGCGCCAGCTCGGGGGAAAGGATACGGGGAGCTTTCTTT
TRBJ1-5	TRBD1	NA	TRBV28	CASRDRGNQPQHF	TGTGCCAGCCGGGACAGGGGGAATCAGCCCCAGCATTTT
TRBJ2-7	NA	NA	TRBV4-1	CASSQLRDTAYEQYF	TGCGCCAGCAGCCAACTACGGGACACCGCCTACGAGCAGTACTTC
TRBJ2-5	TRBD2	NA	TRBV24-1	CATRGGLAGSETQYF	TGTGCCACCAGGGGGGGACTAGCGGGAAGCGAGACCCAGTACTTC
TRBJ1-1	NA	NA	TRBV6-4	CASSRQENTEAFF	TGTGCCAGCAGCCGACAGGAGAACACTGAAGCTTTCTTT
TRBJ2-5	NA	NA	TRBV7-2	CASSPGIRETQYF	TGTGCCAGCAGCCCGGGTATCCGGGAGACCCAGTACTTC
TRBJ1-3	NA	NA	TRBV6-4	CASRAGHLIRGSGNTIYF	TGTGCCAGCAGAGCGGGACATCTTATTCGGGGATCTGGAAACACCATATATTTT
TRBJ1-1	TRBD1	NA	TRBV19	CASSSGTGIGAFF	TGTGCCAGTAGCAGCGGGACAGGGATTGGGGCTTTCTTT
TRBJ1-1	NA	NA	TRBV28	CASSRMSREDTEAFF	TGTGCCAGCAGTCGGATGAGCAGGGAAGACACTGAAGCTTTCTTT
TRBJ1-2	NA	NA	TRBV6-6	CASRWGGRFEGYTF	TGTGCCAGCAGGTGGGGGGGCCGCTTTGAAGGCTACACCTTC
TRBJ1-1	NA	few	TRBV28	CASCRGRNTEAFF	TGTGCCAGCTGCAGGGGTAGGAACACTGAAGCTTTCTTT
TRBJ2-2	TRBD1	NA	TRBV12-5	CASGLDRGRTGELFF	TGTGCTAGTGGTTTGGACAGGGGGCGCACCGGGGAGCTGTTTTTT